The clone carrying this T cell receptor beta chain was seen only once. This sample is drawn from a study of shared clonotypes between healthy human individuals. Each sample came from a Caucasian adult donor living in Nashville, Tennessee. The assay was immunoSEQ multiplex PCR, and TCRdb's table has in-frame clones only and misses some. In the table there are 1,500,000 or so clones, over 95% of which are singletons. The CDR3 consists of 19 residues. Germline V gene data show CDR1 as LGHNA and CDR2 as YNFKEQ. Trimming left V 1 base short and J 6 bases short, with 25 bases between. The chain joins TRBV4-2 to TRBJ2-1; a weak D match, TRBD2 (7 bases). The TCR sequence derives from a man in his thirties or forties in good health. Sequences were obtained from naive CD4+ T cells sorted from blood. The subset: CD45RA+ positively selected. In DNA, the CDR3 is TGTGCCAGCAGCCAAGGGGCAACTAGCGCAGATCAGGGGTTCAATGAGCAGTTCTTC. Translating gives CASSQGATSADQGFNEQFF.